This passage covers 18 T cell receptor beta chains from one sample sequenced in a study of T-cell memory formation after mild COVID-19. TCRdb itself ran the 5' RACE reads through MiXCR, one entry per CDR3 protein. The sample contains 380,000 or so distinct CDR3 sequences, roughly an eighth of which appear only once. Sequenced: PBMCs or a T cell subset sorted from them (not recorded which). Source of these receptors: a man between 18 and 29 years old who had mild COVID-19 (a few samples of this study predate the infection). Cell type and time point are not known.

This clonotype was recorded a few times. V gene TRBV30 combines with J gene TRBJ1-5; D is possibly TRBD1 (6 bases). V shed 5 bases and J shed 6 bases, with 11 bases lying between them. CDR3 size: 12 residues. CDR1 and CDR2 (germline): GTSNPN, SVGIG (reference sequence). The CDR3 region is CAWGLRGQPQHF. The CDR3 coding sequence is TGTGCCTGGGGCCTCAGGGGTCAGCCCCAGCATTTT.

Only a few counts were recorded for this clonotype. The V call is TRBV6-2 or TRBV6-3, the J call TRBJ2-7; tentatively, D is TRBD1 or TRBD2 (5 bases each). Germline V gene data show CDR1 as MNHEY and CDR2 as SVGEGT. The V end lost 2 bases, the J end lost 0 bases, and 11 bases lay between the germline ends. The length of the CDR3 is 15 residues. DNA of the CDR3: TGTGCCAGCAGTTACAGGGACGGCTACTCCTACGAGCAGTACTTC. This gives the protein CASSYRDGYSYEQYF.

This clonotype was found a few times. The DNA for the CDR3 is TGTGCCAGCAGTACCAGGACAGTCCCCTACGAGCAGTACTTC. Amino acid sequence: CASSTRTVPYEQYF. This chain uses TRBV6-2 or TRBV6-3 with TRBJ2-7; a possible D gene is TRBD1 (6 bases). The V gene lost 5 bases and the J gene lost 2 bases, with 13 bases spanning the gap. Germline CDR1 is MNHEY and CDR2 is SVGEGT. This CDR3 has 14 residues.

This clonotype was counted only a few times. CDR3 coding DNA: TGTGCCAGTAGTATTATGGGGGAATTGAGGCATGAGCAGTTCTTC. Residues: CASSIMGELRHEQFF. The V and J genes are TRBV19 and TRBJ2-1; D is possibly TRBD1 or TRBD2 (5 bases each). V lost 3 bases to trimming and J lost 8 bases, with 17 bases between them. Germline CDR1 reads LNHDA; CDR2 reads SQIVND (reference sequence). This CDR3 contains 15 residues.

The chain is built from TRBV6-6 and TRBJ2-7; TRBD1 aligns across 7 bases. CDR1 MNHNY and CDR2 SVGAGI come from the germline V gene (reference sequence). The V gene end was trimmed by 2 bases and the J gene end by 6 bases; junction bases not matched to a gene: 7. This CDR3 spans 14 amino acids. The CDR3: CASSYPDYRGEQYV. The CDR3 DNA reads TGTGCCAGCAGTTACCCAGATTACAGGGGCGAGCAGTACGTC.

The genes are TRBV19 and TRBJ2-1; 11 positions match TRBD2. CDR1 and CDR2 from the germline V gene are LNHDA and SQIVND (reference sequence). The CDR3 runs to 13 residues. V dropped 6 bases and J dropped 12; count of bases not matched to a gene: 7. CDR3 sequence reads: CASRSTSGAGQFF. For the CDR3, the DNA is TGTGCCAGTAGATCGACTAGCGGGGCGGGGCAGTTCTTC.

The V and J genes are TRBV6-6 and TRBJ2-2; 8 bases are a match to TRBD1. CDR3 length equals 14 residues. Germline lookup yields CDR1 MNHNY and CDR2 SVGAGI (reference sequence). After removal of 7 bases from V and 5 bases from J, the junction contained 6 bases not matched to a gene. CDR3 sequence: CASIVTGVTGELFF. Here the CDR3 DNA reads TGTGCCAGCATCGTGACAGGGGTAACCGGGGAGCTGTTTTTT.

The genes are TRBV5-1 and TRBJ2-2; no clear D. CDR1 and CDR2 from the germline V gene are SGHRS and YFSETQ. V gave up 0 bases and J gave up 9 bases, with 9 bases separating them. CDR3 size: 13 residues. CDR3 coding DNA: TGCGCCAGCAGCTTGGGTGGGCCCCGGGAGCTGTTTTTT. Translated: CASSLGGPRELFF.

The table lists this clonotype with a few counts. The rearrangement uses TRBV5-5 and TRBJ2-5; D unresolved. The V end was cut by 2 bases, the J end by 5 bases, with 19 bases between. The CDR3 consists of 16 residues. Germline loops: CDR1 SGHKS, CDR2 YYEKEE (reference sequence). CDR3: CASSFSGPRASETQYF. Here the CDR3 DNA reads TGTGCCAGCAGCTTCTCCGGCCCCCGCGCTTCGGAGACCCAGTACTTC. Full variable domain (missing parts from reference TRBV5-5 and TRBJ2-5): DAGVTQSPTHLIKTRGQQVTLRCSPISGHKSVSWYQQVLGQGPQFIFQYYEKEERGRGNFPDRFSARQFPNYSSELNVNALLLGDSALYLCASSFSGPRASETQYFGPGTRLLVL.

This clonotype occurred a few times. The chain carries TRBV7-2 and TRBJ1-4, with D possibly being TRBD1 (6 bases). V was trimmed by 3 bases and J by 7 bases, leaving 12 bases between them. Germline assignment: CDR1 SGHTA and CDR2 FQGNSA. The CDR3 has 14 residues. CDR3: CASSFSRQVEKLFF. Written as DNA, the CDR3 is TGTGCCAGCAGCTTTAGTCGACAGGTTGAAAAACTGTTTTTT.

This clonotype was counted only a few times. This chain uses TRBV29-1 with TRBJ2-3, with D uncertain. The germline CDR1 and CDR2 sequences are SQVTM and ANQGSEA. V lost 3 bases and J lost 0, with 13 bases in between. This CDR3 has 15 amino acids. The DNA of the CDR3 is TGCAGCGTTGACTTGGCTCAAACTAGCACAGATACGCAGTATTTT. This sequence encodes CSVDLAQTSTDTQYF.

This rearrangement joins TRBV7-2 to TRBJ2-5, with 10 bases identical to TRBD2. With 3 bases clipped from V and 5 bases from J, the junction kept 9 bases outside the gene matches. There are 16 residues in the CDR3. The germline V gene has CDR1 SGHTA and CDR2 FQGNSA. The CDR3 protein is CASSFTSGAILETQYF. The DNA for the CDR3 is TGTGCCAGCAGCTTTACTAGCGGGGCCATATTGGAGACCCAGTACTTC.

V and J are TRBV20-1 and TRBJ2-7; D gene ambiguous. This CDR3 is built from 18 residues. CDR1 is DFQATT, CDR2 SNEGSKA, per germline (reference sequence). Trimming shortened V by 0 bases and J by 4 bases, and 25 bases separated the two germline ends. CDR3 protein: CSAREIQRGRGPSYEQYV. The CDR3 coding sequence is TGCAGTGCTAGAGAGATCCAGCGTGGACGCGGACCCTCATACGAGCAGTACGTC.

This clonotype has a handful of counts. J is TRBJ1-1 and V is TRBV6-1; no clear D gene. Germline-derived CDR1 and CDR2 are MNHNS and SASEGT. V was trimmed by 4 bases and J by 6 bases, leaving 12 bases between them. The CDR3 has 13 residues. The CDR3 DNA is TGTGCCAGCAGTGGCAGCTTACCCCCTGAAGCTTTCTTT. Protein: CASSGSLPPEAFF.

The chain joins TRBV6-2 or TRBV6-3 to TRBJ2-7; D is unresolved. The CDR3 extends over 11 amino acids. The V gene's germline CDR1 is MNHEY and CDR2 SVGEGT. Deletions cut 5 bases from V and 7 bases from J, with 9 bases between. The CDR3 reads CASSGYGEQYF. CDR3 DNA: TGTGCCAGCAGTGGGTACGGGGAGCAGTACTTC.

The sample holds many counts of this clonotype. The chain is built from TRBV10-3 and TRBJ2-6; TRBD1 aligns across 7 bases. The trim removed 6 bases at V and 2 bases at J, leaving 4 bases unmatched. Germline V CDR1 and CDR2: ENHRY, SYGVKD. The CDR3 contains 15 residues. The CDR3 loop reads CAISTGAAGANVLTF. CDR3 nucleotides: TGTGCCATCAGCACAGGGGCAGCTGGGGCCAACGTCCTGACTTTC.

The V gene is TRBV27, the J gene TRBJ1-6; 11 bases map to TRBD1. The J segment lost 12 bases and the V segment lost 5 bases, leaving 6 bases of the junction unmatched. The CDR3 runs to 14 residues. Germline V CDR1 and CDR2: MNHEY, SMNVEV (reference sequence). The CDR3 DNA is TGTGCCAGCAGTGGACTGGGACAGGGGGAACCCCTCCACTTT. The encoded protein is CASSGLGQGEPLHF.

This clonotype was recorded many times. V gene TRBV5-1 combines with J gene TRBJ2-5, with TRBD1 as a possible D gene (6 bases). Germline V gene sequence: CDR1 SGHRS, CDR2 YFSETQ. This CDR3 comprises 13 residues. The germline V and J ends were trimmed by 6 bases and 4 bases, with 13 bases remaining between them. CDR3 amino acids: CASTKGGRETQYF. CDR3 in DNA: TGCGCCAGCACCAAAGGGGGTCGAGAGACCCAGTACTTC.